This T cell receptor beta chain was sequenced in a study of tumor and adjacent non-tumor tissue in lung cancer. Across the whole study: Histology: 12 adenocarcinoma, a couple of squamous cell carcinoma, 1 small cell lung cancer.

RNA was extracted from bulk tissue without any cell sorting. TCRbeta libraries were built with three rounds of nested PCR, modified from ARM-PCR. TCRdb independently ran MiXCR on the multiplex PCR reads; one entry per CDR3 protein. The table shows around 86,000 distinct CDR3 sequences, with roughly 72% occurring only once. Germline values: CDR1 SGHRS, CDR2 YFSETQ. This CDR3 contains 19 residues. On this clonotype: One end of the junction is discordant with germline, which a read error may explain.

V gene TRBV5-1 combines with J gene TRBJ2-3, with D maybe TRBD1 (6 bases). The clonotype was recovered from a woman aged 40-49 years with non-small cell lung cancer. Material for sequencing was lung tumor tissue. The CDR3 sequence is CASSLNQSGRGSGTDTQYF. CDR3 sequence (DNA): TGTGCCAGCAGCCTCAACCAAAGTGGCAGGGGCAGTGGCACAGATACGCAGTATTTT.